This TCR beta chain was captured in a study of T cells after yellow fever vaccination. V was shortened by 3 bases and J by 0 bases, with 11 bases between the two germline ends. CDR3 length equals 15 residues. UMIs and a universal primer site were added when TCR cDNA was made by 5'RACE template switching. TCRdb recomputed calls from the 5' RACE reads with MiXCR, one row per CDR3 protein. The sample comprises some 290,000 distinct CDR3 sequences, over 8.5% of which are singletons, and 2.5% to 4% rests with the top ten. The receptor's source is a man aged 18 to 35 who received the YFV17D yellow fever vaccine. The chain has TRBV12-3 or TRBV12-4 and TRBJ1-2; D ambiguous. The sample here was CD4+ T cells sorted from PBMCs, taken 45 days after the yellow fever booster vaccination. CDR3 sequence: CASSFGEGSNYGYTF. In nucleotides, the CDR3 is TGTGCCAGCAGTTTCGGGGAAGGGTCTAACTATGGCTACACCTTC.